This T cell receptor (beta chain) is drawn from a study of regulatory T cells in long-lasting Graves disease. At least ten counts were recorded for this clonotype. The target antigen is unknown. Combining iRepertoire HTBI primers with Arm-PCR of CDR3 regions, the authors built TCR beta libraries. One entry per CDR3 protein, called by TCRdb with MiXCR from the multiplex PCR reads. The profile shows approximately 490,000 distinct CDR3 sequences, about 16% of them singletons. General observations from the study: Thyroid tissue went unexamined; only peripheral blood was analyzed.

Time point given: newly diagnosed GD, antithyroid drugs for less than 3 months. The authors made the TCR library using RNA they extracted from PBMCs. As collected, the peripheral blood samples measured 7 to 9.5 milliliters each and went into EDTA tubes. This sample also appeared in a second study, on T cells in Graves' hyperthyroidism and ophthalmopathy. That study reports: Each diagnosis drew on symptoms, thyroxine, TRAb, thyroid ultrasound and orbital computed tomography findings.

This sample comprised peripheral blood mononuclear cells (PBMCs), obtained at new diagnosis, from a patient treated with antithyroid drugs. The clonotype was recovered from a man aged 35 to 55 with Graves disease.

In nucleotides, the CDR3 is TGTGCCAGCAGCCAAGCAATTAGCCTCCTAAACATTCAGTACTTC. Its protein is CASSQAISLLNIQYF. The chain is built from TRBV3-1 and TRBJ2-4; unclear D gene. V lost 1 base, J lost 6 bases, and 13 bases lay in between. CDR1 LGHDT and CDR2 YNNKEL come from the germline V gene (reference sequence). The CDR3 covers 15 residues.